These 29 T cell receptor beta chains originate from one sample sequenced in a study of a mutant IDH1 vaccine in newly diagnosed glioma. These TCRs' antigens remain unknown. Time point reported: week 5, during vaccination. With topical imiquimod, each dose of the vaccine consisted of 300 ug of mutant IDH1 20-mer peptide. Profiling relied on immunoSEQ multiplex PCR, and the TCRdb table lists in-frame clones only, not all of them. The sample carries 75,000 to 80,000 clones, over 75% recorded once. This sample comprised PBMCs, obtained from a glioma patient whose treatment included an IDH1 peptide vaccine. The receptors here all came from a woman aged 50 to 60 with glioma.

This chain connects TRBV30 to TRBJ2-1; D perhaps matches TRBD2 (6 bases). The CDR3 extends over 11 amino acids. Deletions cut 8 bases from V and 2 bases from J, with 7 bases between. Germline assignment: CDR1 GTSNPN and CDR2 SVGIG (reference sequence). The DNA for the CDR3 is TGTGCCCTAGCGACCTACAATGAGCAGTTCTTC. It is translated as CALATYNEQFF.

The CDR3 sequence is CASSQGFSDYRELFF. CDR3 sequence (DNA): TGTGCCAGCAGCCAGGGTTTTAGCGACTACCGGGAGCTGTTTTTT. The chain recombines TRBV4-2 with TRBJ2-2; perhaps TRBD2 as D (5 bases). This CDR3 comprises 15 residues. The germline V gene encodes CDR1 LGHNA and CDR2 YNFKEQ. Trimming removed 3 bases at V and 9 bases at J, with 17 bases between.

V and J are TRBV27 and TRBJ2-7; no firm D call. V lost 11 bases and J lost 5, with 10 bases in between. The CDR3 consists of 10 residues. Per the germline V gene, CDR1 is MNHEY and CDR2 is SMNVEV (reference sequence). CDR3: CAPRPHEQYF. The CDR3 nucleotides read TGTGCCCCCAGACCCCACGAGCAGTACTTC.

The CDR3 coding sequence is TGTGCCAGCAGCTTAGGAGGGGACACTGAAGCTTTCTTT. Residues: CASSLGGDTEAFF. This sequence joins TRBV13 and TRBJ1-1, with a tentative D call TRBD1 (5 bases). Germline V lookup: CDR1 PRHDT, CDR2 FYEKMQ (reference sequence). Trimming took 0 bases from V and 3 from J, leaving 5 bases between them. The CDR3 consists of 13 residues.

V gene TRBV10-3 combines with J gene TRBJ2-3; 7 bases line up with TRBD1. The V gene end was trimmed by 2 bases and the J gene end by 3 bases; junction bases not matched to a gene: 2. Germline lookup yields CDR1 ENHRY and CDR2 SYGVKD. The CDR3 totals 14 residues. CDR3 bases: TGTGCCATCAGTGAGGGACAGGCAACAGATACGCAGTATTTT. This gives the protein CAISEGQATDTQYF.

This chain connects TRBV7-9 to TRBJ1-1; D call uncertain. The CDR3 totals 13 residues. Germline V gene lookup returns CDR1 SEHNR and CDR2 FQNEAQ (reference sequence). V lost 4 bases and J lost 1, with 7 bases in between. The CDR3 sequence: CASSSDWNTEAFF. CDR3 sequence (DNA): TGTGCCAGCAGCTCGGACTGGAACACTGAAGCTTTCTTT.

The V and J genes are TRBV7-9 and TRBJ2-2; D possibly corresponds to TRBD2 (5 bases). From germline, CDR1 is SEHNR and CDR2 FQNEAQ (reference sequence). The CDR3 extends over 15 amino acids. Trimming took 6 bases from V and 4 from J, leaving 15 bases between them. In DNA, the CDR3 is TGTGCCAGCAGTCCGAAGGGAGTAGTCACCGGGGAGCTGTTTTTT. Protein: CASSPKGVVTGELFF.

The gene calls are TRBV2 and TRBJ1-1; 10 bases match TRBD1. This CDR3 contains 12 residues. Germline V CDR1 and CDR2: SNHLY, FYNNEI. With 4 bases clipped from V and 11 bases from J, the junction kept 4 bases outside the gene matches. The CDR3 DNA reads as TGTGCCAGCAGTGTAGGGACAGGGGTCGCTTTCTTT. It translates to CASSVGTGVAFF.

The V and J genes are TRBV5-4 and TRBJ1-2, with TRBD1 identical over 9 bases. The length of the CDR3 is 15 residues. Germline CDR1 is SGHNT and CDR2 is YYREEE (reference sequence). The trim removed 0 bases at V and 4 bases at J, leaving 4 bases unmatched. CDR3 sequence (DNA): TGTGCCAGCAGCTTGGGGGGACAGGGAGGCTATGGCTACACCTTC. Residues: CASSLGGQGGYGYTF.

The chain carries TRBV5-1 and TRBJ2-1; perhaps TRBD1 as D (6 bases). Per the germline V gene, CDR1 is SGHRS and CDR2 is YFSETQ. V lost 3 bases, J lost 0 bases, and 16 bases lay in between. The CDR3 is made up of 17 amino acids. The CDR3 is CASSSGQPKSSYNEQFF. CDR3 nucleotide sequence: TGCGCCAGCAGCTCTGGACAGCCAAAGAGCTCCTACAATGAGCAGTTCTTC. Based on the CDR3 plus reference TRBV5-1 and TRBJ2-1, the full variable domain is KAGVTQTPRYLIKTRGQQVTLSCSPISGHRSVSWYQQTPGQGLQFLFEYFSETQRNKGNFPGRFSGRQFSNSRSEMNVSTLELGDSALYLCASSSGQPKSSYNEQFFGPGTRLTVL.

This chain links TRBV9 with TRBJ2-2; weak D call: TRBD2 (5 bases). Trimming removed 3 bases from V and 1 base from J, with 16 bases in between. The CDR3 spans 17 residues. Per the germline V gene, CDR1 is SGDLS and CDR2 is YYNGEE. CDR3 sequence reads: CASSGSRTHLNTGELFF. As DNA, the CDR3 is TGTGCCAGCAGCGGTAGTAGGACTCACTTGAACACCGGGGAGCTGTTTTTT.

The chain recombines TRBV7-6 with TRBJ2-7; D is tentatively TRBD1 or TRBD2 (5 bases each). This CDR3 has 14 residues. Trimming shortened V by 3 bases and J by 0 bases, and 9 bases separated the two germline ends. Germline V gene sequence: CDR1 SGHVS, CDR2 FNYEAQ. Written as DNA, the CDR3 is TGTGCCAGCAGCTTGGGACCGCGCTCCTACGAGCAGTACTTC. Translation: CASSLGPRSYEQYF. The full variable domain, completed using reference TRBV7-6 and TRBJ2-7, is GAGVSQSPRYKVTKRGQDVALRCDPISGHVSLYWYRQALGQGPEFLTYFNYEAQQDKSGLPNDRFSAERPEGSISTLTIQRTEQRDSAMYRCASSLGPRSYEQYFGPGTRLTVT.

CDR3 region: CASSPQGSYNEQFF. Here the CDR3 DNA reads TGCGCCAGCAGCCCACAGGGGTCCTACAATGAGCAGTTCTTC. V gene TRBV5-1 combines with J gene TRBJ2-1; 7 positions match TRBD1. The V gene end was trimmed by 4 bases and the J gene end by 1 base; junction bases not matched to a gene: 2. The CDR3 is 14 residues long. CDR1 and CDR2 from the germline V gene are SGHRS and YFSETQ.

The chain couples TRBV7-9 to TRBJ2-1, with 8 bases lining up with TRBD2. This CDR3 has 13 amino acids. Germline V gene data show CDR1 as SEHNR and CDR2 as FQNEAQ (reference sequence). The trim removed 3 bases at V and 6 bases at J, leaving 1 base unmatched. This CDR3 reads CASSFREGNEQFF. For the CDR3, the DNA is TGTGCCAGCAGCTTCCGGGAGGGCAATGAGCAGTTCTTC.

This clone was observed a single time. CDR3 nucleotide sequence: TGTGCCAGCAGCCCGCTCTTTGGGACAGCTTCCGAGCAGTACTTC. Protein sequence: CASSPLFGTASEQYF. The chain couples TRBV7-6 to TRBJ2-7; 7 bases match TRBD1. CDR1 and CDR2 from the germline V gene are SGHVS and FNYEAQ. With 5 bases clipped from V and 6 bases from J, the junction kept 13 bases outside the gene matches. The CDR3 extends over 15 amino acids.

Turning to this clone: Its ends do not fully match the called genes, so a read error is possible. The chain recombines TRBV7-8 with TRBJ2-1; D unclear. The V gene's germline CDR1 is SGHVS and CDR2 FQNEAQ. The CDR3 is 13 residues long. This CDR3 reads CASSLASYDEQLF. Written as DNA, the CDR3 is TGTGCCAGCAGCTTAGCTAGCTATGATGAGCAGCTCTTC. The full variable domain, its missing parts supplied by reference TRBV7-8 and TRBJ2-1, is GAGVSQSPRYKVAKRGQDVALRCDPISGHVSLFWYQQALGQGPEFLTYFQNEAQLDKSGLPSDRFFAERPEGSVSTLKIQRTQQEDSAVYLCASSLASYDEQLFGPGTRLTVL.

This CDR3 is CASSYRPGQVAFF. The DNA for the CDR3 is TGTGCCAGCAGTTATCGTCCCGGACAAGTAGCTTTCTTT. The J gene is TRBJ1-1, the V gene TRBV6-5; D may be TRBD1 (5 bases). The V end was cut by 3 bases, the J end by 10 bases, with 15 bases between. The CDR3 covers 13 residues. CDR1 and CDR2 (germline): MNHEY, SVGAGI.

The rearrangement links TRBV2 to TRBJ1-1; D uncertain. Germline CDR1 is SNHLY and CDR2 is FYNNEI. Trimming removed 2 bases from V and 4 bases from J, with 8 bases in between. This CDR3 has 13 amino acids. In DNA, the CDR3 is TGTGCCAGCAGTGAAAGGGCCTCCACTGAAGCTTTCTTT. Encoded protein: CASSERASTEAFF.

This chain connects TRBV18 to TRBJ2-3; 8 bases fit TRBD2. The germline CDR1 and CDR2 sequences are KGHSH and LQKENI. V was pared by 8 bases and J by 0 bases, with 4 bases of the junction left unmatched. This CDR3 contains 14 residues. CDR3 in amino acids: CASLSGISTDTQYF. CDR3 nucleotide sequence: TGTGCCAGCCTTAGCGGGATAAGCACAGATACGCAGTATTTT.

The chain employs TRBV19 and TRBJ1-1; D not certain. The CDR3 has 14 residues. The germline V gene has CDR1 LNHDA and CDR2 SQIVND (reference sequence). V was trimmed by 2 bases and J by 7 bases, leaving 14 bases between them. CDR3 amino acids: CASSIRSVEDEAFF. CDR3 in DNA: TGTGCCAGTAGTATACGGTCTGTTGAGGATGAAGCTTTCTTT.

The CDR3 region is CASSPGAGELFF. For the CDR3, the DNA is TGTGCCAGCAGCCCGGGGGCCGGGGAGCTGTTTTTT. The chain joins TRBV7-3 to TRBJ2-2; a possible D gene is TRBD2 (6 bases). This CDR3 has 12 amino acids. Germline CDR1 is SGHTA and CDR2 is FQGTGA. V lost 5 bases and J lost 6, with 7 bases in between.

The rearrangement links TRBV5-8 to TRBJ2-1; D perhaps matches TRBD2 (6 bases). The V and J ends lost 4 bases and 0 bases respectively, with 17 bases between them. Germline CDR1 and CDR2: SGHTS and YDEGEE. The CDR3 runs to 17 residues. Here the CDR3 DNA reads TGTGCCAGCAGCCCCGGGACTGTTGCGAGCTCCTACAATGAGCAGTTCTTC. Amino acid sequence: CASSPGTVASSYNEQFF.

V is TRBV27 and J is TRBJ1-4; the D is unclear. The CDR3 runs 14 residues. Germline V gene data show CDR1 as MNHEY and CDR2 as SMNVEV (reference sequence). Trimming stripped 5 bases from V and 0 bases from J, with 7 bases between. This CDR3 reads CASSLHATNEKLFF. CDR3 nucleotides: TGTGCCAGCAGTCTACACGCAACTAATGAAAAACTGTTTTTT.

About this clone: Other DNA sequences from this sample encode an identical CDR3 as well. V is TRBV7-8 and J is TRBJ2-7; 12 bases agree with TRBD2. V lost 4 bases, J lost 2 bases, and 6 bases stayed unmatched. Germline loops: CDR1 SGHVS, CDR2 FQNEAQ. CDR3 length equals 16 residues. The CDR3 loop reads CASSSYRLAGAYEQYF. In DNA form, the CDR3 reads TGTGCCAGCAGCTCATACCGACTAGCGGGAGCCTACGAGCAGTACTTC.

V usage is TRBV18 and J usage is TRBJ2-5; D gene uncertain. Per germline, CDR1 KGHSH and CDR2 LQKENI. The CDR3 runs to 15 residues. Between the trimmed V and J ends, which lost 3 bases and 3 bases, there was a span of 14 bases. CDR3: CASSPSRLREETQYF. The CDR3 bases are TGTGCCAGCTCACCTTCGAGGTTAAGGGAAGAGACCCAGTACTTC. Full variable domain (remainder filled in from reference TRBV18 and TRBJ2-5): NAGVMQNPRHLVRRRGQEARLRCSPMKGHSHVYWYRQLPEEGLKFMVYLQKENIIDESGMPKERFSAEFPKEGPSILRIQQVVRGDSAAYFCASSPSRLREETQYFGPGTRLLVL.

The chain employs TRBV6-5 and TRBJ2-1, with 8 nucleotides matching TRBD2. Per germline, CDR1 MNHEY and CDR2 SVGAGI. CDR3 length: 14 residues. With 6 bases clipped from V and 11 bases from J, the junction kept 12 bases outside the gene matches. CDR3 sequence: CASSLGGGGRKQFF. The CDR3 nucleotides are TGTGCCAGCAGCCTCGGGGGGGGCGGCCGAAAGCAGTTCTTC.

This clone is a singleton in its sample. The CDR3 sequence is CAISEDSNYGYTF. The DNA for the CDR3 is TGTGCCATCAGTGAGGACAGTAACTATGGCTACACCTTC. V and J are TRBV10-3 and TRBJ1-2, with D maybe TRBD1 (5 bases). This CDR3 spans 13 amino acids. Trimming took off 2 bases at V and 1 base at J, with 5 bases between the two ends. Germline assignment: CDR1 ENHRY and CDR2 SYGVKD.

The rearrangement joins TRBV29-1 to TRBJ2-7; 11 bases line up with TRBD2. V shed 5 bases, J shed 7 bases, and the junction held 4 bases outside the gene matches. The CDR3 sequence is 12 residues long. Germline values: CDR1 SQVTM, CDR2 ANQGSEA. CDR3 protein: CSVSSGRREQYF. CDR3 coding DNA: TGCAGCGTTTCTAGCGGGAGGAGGGAGCAGTACTTC.

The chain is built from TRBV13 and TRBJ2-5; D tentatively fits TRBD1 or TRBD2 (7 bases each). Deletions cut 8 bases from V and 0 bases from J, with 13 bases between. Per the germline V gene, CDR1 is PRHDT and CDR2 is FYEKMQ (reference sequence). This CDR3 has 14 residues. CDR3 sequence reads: CASQGGDNQETQYF. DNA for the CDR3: TGTGCCAGCCAGGGGGGGGACAACCAAGAGACCCAGTACTTC.